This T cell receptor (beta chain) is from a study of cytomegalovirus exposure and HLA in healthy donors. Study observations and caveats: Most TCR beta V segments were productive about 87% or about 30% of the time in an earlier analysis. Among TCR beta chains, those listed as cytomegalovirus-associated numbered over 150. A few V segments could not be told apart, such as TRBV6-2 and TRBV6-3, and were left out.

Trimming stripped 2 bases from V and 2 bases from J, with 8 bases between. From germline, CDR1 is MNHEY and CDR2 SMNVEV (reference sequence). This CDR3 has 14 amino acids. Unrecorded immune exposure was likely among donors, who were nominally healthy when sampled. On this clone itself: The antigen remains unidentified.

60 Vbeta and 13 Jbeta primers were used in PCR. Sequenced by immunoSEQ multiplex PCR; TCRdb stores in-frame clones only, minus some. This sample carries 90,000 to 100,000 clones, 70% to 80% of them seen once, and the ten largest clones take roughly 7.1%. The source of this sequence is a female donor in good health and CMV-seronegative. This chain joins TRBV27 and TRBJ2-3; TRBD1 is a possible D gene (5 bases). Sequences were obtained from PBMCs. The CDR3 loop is CASSLGHTTDTQYF. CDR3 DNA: TGTGCCAGCAGTTTAGGACATACCACAGATACGCAGTATTTT.